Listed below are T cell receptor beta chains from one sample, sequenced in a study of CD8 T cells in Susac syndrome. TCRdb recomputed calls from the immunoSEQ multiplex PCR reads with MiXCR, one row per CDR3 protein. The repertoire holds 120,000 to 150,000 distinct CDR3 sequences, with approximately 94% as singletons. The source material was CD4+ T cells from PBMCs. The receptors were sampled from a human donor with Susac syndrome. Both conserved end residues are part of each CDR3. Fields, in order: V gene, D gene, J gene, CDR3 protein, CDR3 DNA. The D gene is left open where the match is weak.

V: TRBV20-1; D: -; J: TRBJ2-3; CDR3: CSATVGGAADTQYF; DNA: TGCAGTGCTACCGTAGGGGGGGCGGCAGATACGCAGTATTTT
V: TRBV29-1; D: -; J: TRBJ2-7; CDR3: CSVEVGSTASSEQYF; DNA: TGCAGCGTTGAAGTCGGAAGTACAGCCAGTAGCGAGCAGTACTTC
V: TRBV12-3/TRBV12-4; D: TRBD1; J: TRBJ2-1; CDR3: CASTLGTGSYNEQFF; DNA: TGTGCCAGCACCCTAGGGACAGGTTCCTACAATGAGCAGTTCTTC
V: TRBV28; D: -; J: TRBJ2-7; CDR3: CASSLAGDNYEQYF; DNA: TGTGCCAGCAGTTTAGCGGGGGACAACTACGAGCAGTACTTC
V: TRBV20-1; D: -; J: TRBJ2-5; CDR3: CSARVAQETQYF; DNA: TGCAGTGCTAGAGTAGCGCAAGAGACCCAGTACTTC
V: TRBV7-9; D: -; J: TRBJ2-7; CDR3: CASGTHRQAPYEQYF; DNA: TGTGCCAGCGGAACCCACAGACAGGCCCCCTACGAGCAGTACTTC
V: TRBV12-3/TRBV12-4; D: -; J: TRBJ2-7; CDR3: CASFEGGGEQYF; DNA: TGTGCCAGCTTTGAGGGGGGCGGGGAGCAGTACTTC
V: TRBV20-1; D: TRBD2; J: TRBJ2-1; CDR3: CSAEASGQGSYNEQFF; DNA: TGCAGTGCTGAGGCTAGCGGGCAAGGCTCCTACAATGAGCAGTTCTTC
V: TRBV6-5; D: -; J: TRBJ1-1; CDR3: CASSYSRSGNTEAFF; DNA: TGTGCCAGCAGTTACTCACGCAGCGGGAACACTGAAGCTTTCTTT
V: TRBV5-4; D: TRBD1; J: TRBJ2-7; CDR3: CASSWTGQGNYEQYF; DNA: TGTGCCAGCAGCTGGACGGGACAGGGAAACTACGAGCAGTACTTC
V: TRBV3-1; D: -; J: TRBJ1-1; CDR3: CASSQATGSAEAFF; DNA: TGTGCCAGCAGCCAAGCGACAGGCAGTGCTGAAGCTTTCTTT
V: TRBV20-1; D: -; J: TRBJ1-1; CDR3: CSASESVRSTEAFF; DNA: TGCAGTGCTTCCGAGAGTGTGAGGTCCACTGAAGCTTTCTTT